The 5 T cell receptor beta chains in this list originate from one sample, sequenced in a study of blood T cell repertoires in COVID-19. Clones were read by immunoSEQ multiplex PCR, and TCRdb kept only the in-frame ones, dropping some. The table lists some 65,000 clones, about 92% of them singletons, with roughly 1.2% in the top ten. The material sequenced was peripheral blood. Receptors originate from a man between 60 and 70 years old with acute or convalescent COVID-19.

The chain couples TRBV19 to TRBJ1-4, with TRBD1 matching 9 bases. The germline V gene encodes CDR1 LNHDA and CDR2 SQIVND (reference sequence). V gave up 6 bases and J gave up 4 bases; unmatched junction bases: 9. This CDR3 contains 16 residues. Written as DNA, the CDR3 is TGTGCCAGTAGAAATTACAGGGGGCCGAGTAATGAAAAACTGTTTTTT. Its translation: CASRNYRGPSNEKLFF.

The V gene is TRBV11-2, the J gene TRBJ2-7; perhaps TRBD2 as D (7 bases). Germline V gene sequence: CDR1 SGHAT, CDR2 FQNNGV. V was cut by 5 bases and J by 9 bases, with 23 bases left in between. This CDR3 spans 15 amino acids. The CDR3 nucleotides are TGTGCCAGCAGCGCCGGAGTAGGGGGGGTGTCCGTGCAGTACTTC. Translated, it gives CASSAGVGGVSVQYF.

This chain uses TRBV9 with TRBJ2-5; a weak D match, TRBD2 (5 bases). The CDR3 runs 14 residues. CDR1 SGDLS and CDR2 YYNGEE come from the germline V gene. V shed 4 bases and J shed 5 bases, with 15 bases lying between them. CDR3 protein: CASSPSSVSETQYF. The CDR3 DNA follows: TGTGCCAGCAGCCCCAGTAGCGTTTCGGAGACCCAGTACTTC.

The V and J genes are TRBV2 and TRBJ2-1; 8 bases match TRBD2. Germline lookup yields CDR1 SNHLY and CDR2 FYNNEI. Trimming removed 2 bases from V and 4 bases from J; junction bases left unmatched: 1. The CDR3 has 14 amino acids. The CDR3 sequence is CASSETGGYNEQFF. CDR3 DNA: TGTGCCAGCAGTGAAACGGGGGGGTACAATGAGCAGTTCTTC. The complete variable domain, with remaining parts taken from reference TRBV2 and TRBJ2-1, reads EPEVTQTPSHQVTQMGQEVILRCVPISNHLYFYWYRQILGQKVEFLVSFYNNEISEKSEIFDDQFSVERPDGSNFTLKIRSTKLEDSAMYFCASSETGGYNEQFFGPGTRLTVL.

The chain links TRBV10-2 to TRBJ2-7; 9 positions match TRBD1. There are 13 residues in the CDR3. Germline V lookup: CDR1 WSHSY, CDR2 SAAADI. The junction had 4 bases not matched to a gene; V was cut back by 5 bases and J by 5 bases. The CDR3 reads CASSPGDRDEQYF. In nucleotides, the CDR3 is TGCGCCAGCAGTCCCGGGGACAGGGACGAGCAGTACTTC.